The 14 T cell receptor beta chains presented below share a single source sample, sequenced in a study of cytomegalovirus exposure and HLA in healthy donors (dated by TCRdb to the late 2010s). The protocol used for the library was the immunoSEQ multiplex PCR assay. The multiplex PCR relied on a mix of 60 forward primers for TCR Vbeta segments and 13 reverse primers for TCR Jbeta segments. This immuneACCESS table, as held by TCRdb, lists in-frame sequences with V and J called but not all clones. Of the missing ones, under half trace to an unresolved V gene in checked studies; the others have no known cause. The sample records about 160,000 clones, 70% to 80% of which are singletons. The biggest ten clones account for about 1.4% of the sample. Sequenced material: PBMCs. Source of these receptors: a man aged 40-50 years in good health and CMV-seronegative.

The rearrangement uses TRBV28 and TRBJ1-5; D is possibly TRBD1 (6 bases). With 1 base removed from V and 7 bases from J, the gap between germline ends came to 11 bases. Germline values: CDR1 MDHEN, CDR2 SYDVKM. This CDR3 contains 14 residues. The CDR3 DNA follows: TGTGCCAGCAGTTTATCAGGGGCAAGACAGCCCCAGCATTTT. As protein: CASSLSGARQPQHF. Based on the CDR3 plus reference TRBV28 and TRBJ1-5, the full variable domain is DVKVTQSSRYLVKRTGEKVFLECVQDMDHENMFWYRQDPGLGLRLIYFSYDVKMKEKGDIPEGYSVSREKKERFSLILESASTNQTSMYLCASSLSGARQPQHFGDGTRLSIL.

This clone was seen just once. The chain has TRBV5-1 and TRBJ2-5, with D perhaps matching TRBD2 (6 bases). Germline CDR1 SGHRS, CDR2 YFSETQ. V shed 0 bases and J shed 4 bases, with 13 bases lying between them. The CDR3 has 15 residues. Here the CDR3 DNA reads TGCGCCAGCAGCTTGGCCGGGACTGGGGGAGAGACCCAGTACTTC. Translating gives CASSLAGTGGETQYF.

This clone was recorded a few times. The J gene is TRBJ2-1, the V gene TRBV7-9; 7 positions match TRBD2. V lost 4 bases and J lost 0; bases outside the gene matches: 9. CDR1 is SEHNR and CDR2 is FQNEAQ in the germline V gene (reference sequence). The CDR3 extends over 17 amino acids. CDR3 sequence: CASSSVGGSYSYNEQFF. The CDR3 DNA follows: TGTGCCAGCAGCTCAGTAGGCGGGAGTTACTCCTACAATGAGCAGTTCTTC. Supplemented by reference TRBV7-9 and TRBJ2-1, the full variable domain reads DTGVSQNPRHKITKRGQNVTFRCDPISEHNRLYWYRQTLGQGPEFLTYFQNEAQLEKSRLLSDRFSAERPKGSFSTLEIQRTEQGDSAMYLCASSSVGGSYSYNEQFFGPGTRLTVL.

V gene TRBV5-8 combines with J gene TRBJ2-1; TRBD2 is a possible D gene (6 bases). The CDR3 is 17 amino acids. Germline V gene sequence: CDR1 SGHTS, CDR2 YDEGEE. Trimming pared 4 bases from V and 7 bases from J, leaving 24 bases between. This chain's CDR3 is CASSHDWGSGPPNEQFF. The CDR3 DNA follows: TGTGCCAGCAGCCACGACTGGGGAAGCGGGCCGCCAAATGAGCAGTTCTTC. Filled out from reference TRBV5-8 and TRBJ2-1, the complete variable domain reads EAGVTQSPTHLIKTRGQQATLRCSPISGHTSVYWYQQALGLGLQFLLWYDEGEERNRGNFPPRFSGRQFPNYSSELNVNALELEDSALYLCASSHDWGSGPPNEQFFGPGTRLTVL.

V usage is TRBV5-8 and J usage is TRBJ1-5; the D is unclear. With 0 bases removed from V and 5 bases from J, the gap between germline ends came to 6 bases. The CDR3 length is 13 residues. The germline V gene encodes CDR1 SGHTS and CDR2 YDEGEE. Written as DNA, the CDR3 is TGTGCCAGCAGCTTGGCCGAGTATCAGCCCCAGCATTTT. Translated, it gives CASSLAEYQPQHF.

This chain links TRBV7-2 with TRBJ2-5, with 7 bases fitting TRBD2. Trimming at V came to 3 bases and at J to 5 bases, leaving 9 bases not matched to a gene. Germline-derived CDR1 and CDR2 are SGHTA and FQGNSA. The CDR3 loop spans 15 amino acids. This chain's CDR3 is CASSFEGGSQETQYF. The CDR3 nucleotides read TGTGCCAGCAGCTTCGAGGGCGGGAGCCAGGAGACCCAGTACTTC.

J is TRBJ2-2 and V is TRBV6-5, with D possibly matching TRBD1 (6 bases). Germline V gene sequence: CDR1 MNHEY, CDR2 SVGAGI. CDR3 length: 13 residues. V was clipped by 5 bases and J by 5 bases, with 9 bases between them. The CDR3 sequence is CASSNDRTGELFF. The CDR3 DNA follows: TGTGCCAGCAGTAACGACAGGACCGGGGAGCTGTTTTTT.

The rearrangement links TRBV4-1 to TRBJ1-2, with 7 bases identical to TRBD1. CDR3 length equals 15 residues. Losses at the gene ends were 4 bases for V and 0 bases for J; bases not matched to a gene: 5. Germline CDR1 MGHRA, CDR2 YSYEKL. In nucleotides, the CDR3 is TGCGCCAGCAGCCGAGACAGGGCTTCTAACTATGGCTACACCTTC. It is translated as CASSRDRASNYGYTF.

The table lists this clone with a few counts. The V gene is TRBV27, the J gene TRBJ2-1; TRBD1 agrees at 7 bases. Germline-derived CDR1 and CDR2 are MNHEY and SMNVEV (reference sequence). V gave up 0 bases and J gave up 4 bases; unmatched junction bases: 9. The CDR3 runs 17 residues. CDR3 protein: CASSLSRGQGTYNEQFF. CDR3 sequence (DNA): TGTGCCAGCAGTTTATCGAGGGGGCAGGGGACGTACAATGAGCAGTTCTTC.

The gene calls are TRBV6-5 and TRBJ2-4; tentative D call: TRBD1 (6 bases). This CDR3 has 13 residues. V lost 6 bases, J lost 6 bases, and 12 bases lay in between. The germline CDR1 and CDR2 sequences are MNHEY and SVGAGI. The CDR3 here is CASSESDRNIQYF. The CDR3 coding sequence is TGTGCCAGCAGCGAATCGGACAGAAACATTCAGTACTTC.

This clone has only one observation. CDR3 region: CSVEGARVGEQYF. CDR3 nucleotide sequence: TGCAGCGTTGAGGGGGCTAGGGTGGGCGAGCAGTACTTC. The chain recombines TRBV29-1 with TRBJ2-5; D is perhaps TRBD1 (6 bases). Matching the DNA end better, TRBJ2-7 makes the J call doubtful. The germline V gene has CDR1 SQVTM and CDR2 ANQGSEA. The CDR3 is 13 residues long.

The V gene is TRBV4-2, the J gene TRBJ2-7, with 7 nucleotides matching TRBD2. The CDR3 is 19 amino acids. J gave up 7 bases and V 0 bases, and 21 bases lay outside the gene matches. Germline CDR1 LGHNA, CDR2 YNFKEQ. CDR3 residues: CASSQEGPGAGVKVLEQYF. The CDR3 DNA reads TGTGCCAGCAGCCAAGAGGGTCCTGGGGCGGGAGTAAAGGTATTGGAGCAGTACTTC.

In nucleotides, the CDR3 is TGCGCCAGCAGCGAAAGCCCTACCAGGGGGGACTATGGCTACACCTTC. It translates to CASSESPTRGDYGYTF. V is TRBV4-1 and J is TRBJ1-2; TRBD1 matches 7 bases. The CDR3 has 16 amino acids. V was clipped by 5 bases and J by 3 bases; unmatched bases: 12. CDR1 is MGHRA, CDR2 YSYEKL, per germline.

The chain couples TRBV6-6 to TRBJ2-3; D is perhaps TRBD1 (6 bases). Germline loops: CDR1 MNHNY, CDR2 SVGAGI (reference sequence). The CDR3 extends over 15 amino acids. Trimming removed 2 bases from V and 0 bases from J, with 9 bases in between. The CDR3 region is CASSYRQASTDTQYF. CDR3 in DNA: TGTGCCAGCAGTTACCGACAGGCTAGCACAGATACGCAGTATTTT.